This T cell receptor (beta chain) was retrieved from a study of blood T cell repertoires in COVID-19. Clones were read by immunoSEQ multiplex PCR, and TCRdb kept only the in-frame ones, dropping some. The sample has about 57,000 clones; about 91% are singletons. Sequencing was performed on peripheral blood. This TCR derives from a man aged 55 to 69 with acute or convalescent COVID-19.

The CDR3, as DNA: TGTGCCACGGGGAGTGAAGGGATCGGTGAAGCTTTCTTT. Translated: CATGSEGIGEAFF. The chain has TRBV19 and TRBJ1-1; D unresolved. CDR1 is LNHDA and CDR2 is SQIVND in the germline V gene (reference sequence). Trimming removed 10 bases from V and 7 bases from J, with 19 bases in between. The CDR3 loop spans 13 amino acids.